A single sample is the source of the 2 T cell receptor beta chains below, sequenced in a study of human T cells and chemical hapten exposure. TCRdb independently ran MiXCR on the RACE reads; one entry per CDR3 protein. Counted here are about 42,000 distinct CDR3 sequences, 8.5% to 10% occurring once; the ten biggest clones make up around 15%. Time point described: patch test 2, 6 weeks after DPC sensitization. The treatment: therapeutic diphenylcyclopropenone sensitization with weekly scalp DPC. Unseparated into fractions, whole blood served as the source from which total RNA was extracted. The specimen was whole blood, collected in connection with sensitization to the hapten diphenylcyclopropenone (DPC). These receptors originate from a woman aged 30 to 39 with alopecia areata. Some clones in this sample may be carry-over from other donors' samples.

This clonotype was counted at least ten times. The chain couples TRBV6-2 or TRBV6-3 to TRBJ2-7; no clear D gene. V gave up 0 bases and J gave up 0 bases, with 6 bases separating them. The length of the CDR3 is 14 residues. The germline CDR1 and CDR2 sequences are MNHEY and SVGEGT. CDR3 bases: TGTGCCAGCAGTTACTCGAGGAGCTCCTACGAGCAGTACTTC. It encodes CASSYSRSSYEQYF.

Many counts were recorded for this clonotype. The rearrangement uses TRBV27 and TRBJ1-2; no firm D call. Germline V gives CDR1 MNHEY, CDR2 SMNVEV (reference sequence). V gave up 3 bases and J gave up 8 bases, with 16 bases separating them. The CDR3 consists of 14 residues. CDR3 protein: CASSFRRAESGYTF. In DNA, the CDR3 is TGTGCCAGCAGTTTTCGGCGGGCTGAGAGCGGCTACACCTTC.